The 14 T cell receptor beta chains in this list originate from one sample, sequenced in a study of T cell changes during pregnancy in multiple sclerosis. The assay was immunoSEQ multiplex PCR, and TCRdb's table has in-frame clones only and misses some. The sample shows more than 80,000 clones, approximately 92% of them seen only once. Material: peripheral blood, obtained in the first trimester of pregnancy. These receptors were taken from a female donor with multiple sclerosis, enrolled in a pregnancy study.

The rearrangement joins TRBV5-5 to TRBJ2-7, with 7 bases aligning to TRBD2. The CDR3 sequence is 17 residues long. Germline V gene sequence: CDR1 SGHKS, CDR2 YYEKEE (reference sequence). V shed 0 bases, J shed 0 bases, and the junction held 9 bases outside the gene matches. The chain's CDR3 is CASSLGGGGLRSYEQYF. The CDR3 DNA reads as TGTGCCAGCAGCTTGGGGGGGGGAGGCCTCCGCTCCTACGAGCAGTACTTC.

CDR3 in amino acids: CASSQGSNEQFF. CDR3 nucleotide sequence: TGTGCCAGCAGCCAAGGTAGCAATGAGCAGTTCTTC. The V gene is TRBV14, the J gene TRBJ2-1; D gene uncertain. CDR1 and CDR2 from the germline V gene are SGHDN and FVKESK. The CDR3 is 12 amino acids. The V gene lost 1 base and the J gene lost 6 bases, with 4 bases spanning the gap.

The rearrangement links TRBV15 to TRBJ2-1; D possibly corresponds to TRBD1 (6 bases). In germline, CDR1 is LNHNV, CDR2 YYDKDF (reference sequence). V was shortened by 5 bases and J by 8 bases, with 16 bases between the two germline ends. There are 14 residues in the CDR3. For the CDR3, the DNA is TGTGCCACCAGCGTCCCACAGGGCAGGTATGAGCAGTTCTTC. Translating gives CATSVPQGRYEQFF.

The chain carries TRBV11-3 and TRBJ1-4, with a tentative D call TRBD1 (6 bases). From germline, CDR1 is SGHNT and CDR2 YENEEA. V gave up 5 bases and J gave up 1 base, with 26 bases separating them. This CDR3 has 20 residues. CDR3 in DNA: TGTGCCAGCAGCCAGCCTGGGGGGGGCGACGGGAGTGTAACTAATGAAAAACTGTTTTTT. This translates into CASSQPGGGDGSVTNEKLFF.

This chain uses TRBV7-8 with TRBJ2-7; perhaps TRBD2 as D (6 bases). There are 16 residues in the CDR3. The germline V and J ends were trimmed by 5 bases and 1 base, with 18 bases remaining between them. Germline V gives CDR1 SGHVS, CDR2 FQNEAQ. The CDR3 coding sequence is TGTGCCAGCAGCCCGCCCGTCCGGGGGATTTCCTACGAGCAGTACTTC. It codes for CASSPPVRGISYEQYF.

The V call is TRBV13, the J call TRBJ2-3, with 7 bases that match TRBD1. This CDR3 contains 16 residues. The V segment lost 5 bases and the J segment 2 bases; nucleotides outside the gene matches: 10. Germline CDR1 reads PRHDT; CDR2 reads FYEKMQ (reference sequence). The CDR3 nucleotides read TGTGCCAGCAGCCCCACTCGACAGGGTACCACAGATACGCAGTATTTT. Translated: CASSPTRQGTTDTQYF.

For the CDR3, the DNA is TGTGCCAGCAGCCCGACCTGGACTAGCGGGCTTTACAATGAGCAGTTCTTC. This gives the protein CASSPTWTSGLYNEQFF. The chain employs TRBV7-3 and TRBJ2-1; 11 bases line up with TRBD2. Germline values: CDR1 SGHTA, CDR2 FQGTGA. After removal of 5 bases from V and 4 bases from J, the junction contained 10 bases not matched to a gene. The CDR3 spans 17 residues.

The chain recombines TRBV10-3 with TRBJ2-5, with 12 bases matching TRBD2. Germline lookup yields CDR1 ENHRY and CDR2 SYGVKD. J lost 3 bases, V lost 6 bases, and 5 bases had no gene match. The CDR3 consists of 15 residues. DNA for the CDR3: TGTGCCATCAGGGAGACTAGCGGGAGTAAAGAGACCCAGTACTTC. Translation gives CAIRETSGSKETQYF.

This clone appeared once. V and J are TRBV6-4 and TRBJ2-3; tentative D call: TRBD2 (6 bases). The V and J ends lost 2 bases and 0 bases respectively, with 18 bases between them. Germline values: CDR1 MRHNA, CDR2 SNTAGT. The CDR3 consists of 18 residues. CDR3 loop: CASSDPEGSGTSTDTQYF. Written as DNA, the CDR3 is TGTGCCAGCAGTGACCCCGAGGGTTCGGGGACTAGCACAGATACGCAGTATTTT.

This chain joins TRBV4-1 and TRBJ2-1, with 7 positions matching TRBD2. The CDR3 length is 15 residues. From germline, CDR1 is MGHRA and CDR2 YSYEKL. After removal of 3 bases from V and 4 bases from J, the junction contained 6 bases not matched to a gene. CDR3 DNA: TGCGCCAGCAGCCATGGACTAGACCGGTACAATGAGCAGTTCTTC. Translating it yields CASSHGLDRYNEQFF.

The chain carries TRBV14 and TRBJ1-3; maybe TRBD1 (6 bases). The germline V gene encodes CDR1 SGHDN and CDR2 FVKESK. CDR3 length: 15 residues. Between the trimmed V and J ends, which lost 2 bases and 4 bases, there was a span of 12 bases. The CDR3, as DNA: TGTGCCAGCAGCCAACTGGGGGCGAGGGGAAACACCATATATTTT. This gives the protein CASSQLGARGNTIYF. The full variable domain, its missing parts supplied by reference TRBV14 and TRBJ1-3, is EAGVTQFPSHSVIEKGQTVTLRCDPISGHDNLYWYRRVMGKEIKFLLHFVKESKQDESGMPNNRFLAERTGGTYSTLKVQPAELEDSGVYFCASSQLGARGNTIYFGEGSWLTVV.

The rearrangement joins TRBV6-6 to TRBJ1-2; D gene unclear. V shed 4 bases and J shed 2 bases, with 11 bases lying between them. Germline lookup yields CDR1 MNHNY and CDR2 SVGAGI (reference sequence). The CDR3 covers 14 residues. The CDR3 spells CASSSSGVNYGYTF. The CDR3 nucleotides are TGTGCCAGCAGTTCGTCCGGGGTCAACTATGGCTACACCTTC.

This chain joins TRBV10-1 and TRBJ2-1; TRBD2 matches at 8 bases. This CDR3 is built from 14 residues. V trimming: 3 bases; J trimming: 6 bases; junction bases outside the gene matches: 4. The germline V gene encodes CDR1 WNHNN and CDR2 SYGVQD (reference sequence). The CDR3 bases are TGCGCCAGCAGTGATCGGACTAGCAGCAATGAGCAGTTCTTC. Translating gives CASSDRTSSNEQFF.

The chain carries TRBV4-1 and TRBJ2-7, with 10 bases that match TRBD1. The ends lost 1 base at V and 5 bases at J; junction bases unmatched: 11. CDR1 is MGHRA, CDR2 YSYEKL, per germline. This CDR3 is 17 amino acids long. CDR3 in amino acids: CASSQGAGTGVWDEQYF. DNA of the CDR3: TGCGCCAGCAGCCAAGGGGCCGGGACAGGGGTTTGGGACGAGCAGTACTTC.